This T cell receptor beta chain was captured by sequencing in a study of blood T cell repertoires in COVID-19. About the research overall: Sources were T cells, B-cell-depleted T cells, or PBMCs; the material itself was cDNA or gDNA.

In the original analysis: Amplifying reference gene primers gave estimates of nucleated cell counts. Sequencing used immunoSEQ multiplex PCR; TCRdb keeps in-frame clones, though not all of them. That table supplies the V and J calls and clone size; D and trimming were determined from the DNA. The data show approximately 110,000 clones, with 85% to 90% seen just once and approximately 4.5% held by the top ten. This clone has just a few counts. Germline-derived CDR1 and CDR2 are GTSNPN and SVGIG (reference sequence). The CDR3 is 15 residues long. With 0 bases removed from V and 0 bases from J, the gap between germline ends came to 9 bases.

This receptor was taken from a woman between 50 and 59 years old with acute or convalescent COVID-19. The sample comprised peripheral blood. The V and J genes are TRBV30 and TRBJ1-5; D perhaps matches TRBD1 (5 bases). The CDR3 DNA reads as TGTGCCTGGAGTGTTGACAGCGATAGCAATCAGCCCCAGCATTTT. The encoded protein is CAWSVDSDSNQPQHF.